These 8 T cell receptor beta chains came from one sample sequenced in a study of cytomegalovirus exposure and HLA in healthy donors. Vbeta (60) and Jbeta (13) primers were used in the PCR. The repertoire was sequenced with immunoSEQ multiplex PCR; TCRdb's copy has only in-frame clones and lacks some. The data show 100,000 to 150,000 clones, roughly two thirds seen once. The specimen was PBMCs. These receptors were taken from a man aged 25 to 45 in good health and CMV-seropositive.

J is TRBJ2-7 and V is TRBV2; 11 nucleotides line up with TRBD2. Germline trimming cut 6 bases from V and 2 bases from J; bases unmatched to any gene: 9. This CDR3 is built from 16 residues. CDR1 and CDR2 from the germline V gene are SNHLY and FYNNEI. CDR3 residues: CASSRGLAGGAYEQYF. The CDR3 nucleotides are TGTGCCAGCAGCCGAGGGCTAGCGGGAGGCGCCTACGAGCAGTACTTC.

This clone was picked up a small number of times. This rearrangement joins TRBV2 to TRBJ1-2; possible D gene TRBD1, 5 bases. Germline lookup yields CDR1 SNHLY and CDR2 FYNNEI. Trimming removed 3 bases from V and 7 bases from J, with 15 bases in between. The CDR3 spans 14 residues. This CDR3 reads CASSDRAPVGGYTF. The CDR3 coding sequence is TGTGCCAGCAGTGACAGGGCTCCCGTGGGTGGCTACACCTTC. Full variable domain (remainder filled in from reference TRBV2 and TRBJ1-2): EPEVTQTPSHQVTQMGQEVILRCVPISNHLYFYWYRQILGQKVEFLVSFYNNEISEKSEIFDDQFSVERPDGSNFTLKIRSTKLEDSAMYFCASSDRAPVGGYTFGSGTRLTVV.

The chain uses TRBV30 and TRBJ2-3; D gene unclear. V lost 2 bases, J lost 3 bases, and 3 bases lay in between. CDR1 is GTSNPN, CDR2 SVGIG, per germline (reference sequence). This CDR3 is 11 amino acids long. The CDR3 DNA is TGTGCCTGGAGTTCGACAGATACGCAGTATTTT. Amino acids: CAWSSTDTQYF.

The CDR3 spells CATSRANKGTDYEQYF. CDR3 nucleotides: TGTGCCACCAGCAGGGCAAACAAAGGGACAGACTACGAGCAGTACTTC. J is TRBJ2-7 and V is TRBV15, with 7 positions matching TRBD1. This CDR3 contains 16 residues. The V and J ends lost 3 bases and 3 bases, in that order; junction bases with no gene match: 11. Germline V gene lookup returns CDR1 LNHNV and CDR2 YYDKDF (reference sequence).

The rearrangement uses TRBV5-1 and TRBJ2-1, with D possibly matching TRBD2 (5 bases). Germline assignment: CDR1 SGHRS and CDR2 YFSETQ. The CDR3 is 15 residues long. V dropped 0 bases and J dropped 3 bases, with 10 bases sitting between them. CDR3 coding DNA: TGCGCCAGCAGCTTGGGTGAGGGCCTCTACAATGAGCAGTTCTTC. Its protein is CASSLGEGLYNEQFF.

In its sample, this clone was seen once. CDR3 amino acids: CASSGDSYLNTEAFF. The CDR3, as DNA: TGTGCCAGCAGTGGGGACAGCTACTTGAACACTGAAGCTTTCTTT. This chain connects TRBV2 to TRBJ1-1, with 7 bases matching TRBD1. V dropped 4 bases and J dropped 0; count of bases not matched to a gene: 5. The germline V gene encodes CDR1 SNHLY and CDR2 FYNNEI. The CDR3 covers 15 residues. The full variable domain, completed using reference TRBV2 and TRBJ1-1, is EPEVTQTPSHQVTQMGQEVILRCVPISNHLYFYWYRQILGQKVEFLVSFYNNEISEKSEIFDDQFSVERPDGSNFTLKIRSTKLEDSAMYFCASSGDSYLNTEAFFGQGTRLTVV.

The chain has TRBV28 and TRBJ1-1, with D tentatively TRBD1 (6 bases). CDR1 is MDHEN and CDR2 is SYDVKM in the germline V gene. Trimming removed 5 bases from V and 7 bases from J, with 20 bases in between. The CDR3 runs 15 residues. The CDR3 sequence is CASSPLSGVQVEAFF. The DNA for the CDR3 is TGTGCCAGCAGTCCACTCTCAGGGGTACAAGTTGAAGCTTTCTTT.

This clone came up once. The chain is built from TRBV15 and TRBJ2-2; D gene unclear. Germline CDR1 reads LNHNV; CDR2 reads YYDKDF (reference sequence). This CDR3 is 16 amino acids long. The V and J ends lost 1 base and 0 bases respectively, with 9 bases between them. The CDR3 protein is CATSRGGFANTGELFF. In DNA, the CDR3 is TGTGCCACCAGCAGAGGCGGTTTCGCGAACACCGGGGAGCTGTTTTTT.